This passage covers 32 T cell receptor beta chains from one sample sequenced in a study of shared clonotypes between healthy human individuals. Some clones are missing from TCRdb's copy, which holds only in-frame ones; the method was immunoSEQ multiplex PCR. The sample holds approximately 2,000,000 clones, 85% to 95% seen once. Sequencing was done on a sample of naive CD4+ T cells from PBMCs. The subset was: CD45RA+ positively selected. Receptors were obtained from a young man in good health. Some clones in this sample may be carry-over from other donors' samples.

The rearrangement joins TRBV28 to TRBJ1-1; TRBD1 matches 7 bases. Germline V gene lookup returns CDR1 MDHEN and CDR2 SYDVKM. The junction had 5 bases not matched to a gene; V was cut back by 3 bases and J by 1 base. This CDR3 comprises 15 residues. The CDR3 loop reads CASSFRDRANTEAFF. DNA of the CDR3: TGTGCCAGCAGTTTCCGAGACAGGGCGAACACTGAAGCTTTCTTT.

This chain connects TRBV5-6 to TRBJ1-1; TRBD1 matches at 9 bases. The V and J ends lost 5 bases and 0 bases, in that order; junction bases with no gene match: 14. The CDR3 has 18 residues. Germline V CDR1 and CDR2: SGHDT, YYEEEE. The CDR3: CASSLPTGTGIVNTEAFF. The DNA for the CDR3 is TGTGCCAGCAGTCTTCCGACCGGGACAGGGATCGTGAACACTGAAGCTTTCTTT.

This rearrangement joins TRBV5-1 to TRBJ2-1, with a weak D call TRBD1 (6 bases). Trimming shortened V by 3 bases and J by 7 bases, and 14 bases separated the two germline ends. Germline CDR1 and CDR2: SGHRS and YFSETQ. This CDR3 region has 14 residues. CDR3: CASSSVKGENEQFF. The CDR3 DNA is TGCGCCAGCAGCTCTGTGAAGGGGGAGAATGAGCAGTTCTTC.

The V and J genes are TRBV5-1 and TRBJ2-7; D may be TRBD1 or TRBD2 (6 bases each). CDR3 length: 14 residues. CDR1 is SGHRS, CDR2 YFSETQ, per germline. The V and J ends lost 0 bases and 5 bases respectively, with 12 bases between them. Written as DNA, the CDR3 is TGCGCCAGCAGCTTGGGGTCGAGGGGGGACGAGCAGTACTTC. The encoded protein is CASSLGSRGDEQYF.

The chain has TRBV28 and TRBJ2-2; 7 nucleotides agree with TRBD2. This CDR3 region has 15 residues. The V gene end was trimmed by 4 bases and the J gene end by 6 bases; junction bases not matched to a gene: 8. Germline V gene lookup returns CDR1 MDHEN and CDR2 SYDVKM. The CDR3 region is CASSSVGLAAGELFF. In nucleotides, the CDR3 is TGTGCCAGCAGTTCTGTCGGGCTAGCGGCCGGGGAGCTGTTTTTT.

The J gene is TRBJ1-4, the V gene TRBV5-1; D is ambiguous. CDR3 length: 16 amino acids. Germline CDR1 and CDR2: SGHRS and YFSETQ. The V end was cut by 4 bases, the J end by 3 bases, with 16 bases between. In DNA form, the CDR3 reads TGCGCCAGCAGCCGGAGCGGGCCAGCTTCTAATGAAAAACTGTTTTTT. It translates to CASSRSGPASNEKLFF.

This clone was observed a few times. This rearrangement joins TRBV5-4 to TRBJ1-1; the D gene is possibly TRBD1 (5 bases). CDR1 is SGHNT and CDR2 is YYREEE in the germline V gene (reference sequence). The CDR3 runs 13 residues. Trimming left V 0 bases short and J 7 bases short, with 10 bases between. The CDR3 DNA is TGTGCCAGCAGCTTGGGGGGGTCGGGTGAAGCTTTCTTT. Translated: CASSLGGSGEAFF.

As concerns this clone: The identical CDR3 is also encoded by other nucleotide sequences in the sample. The V and J genes are TRBV19 and TRBJ1-1; no clear D gene. The CDR3 contains 14 residues. Germline loops: CDR1 LNHDA, CDR2 SQIVND (reference sequence). The germline V and J ends were trimmed by 3 bases and 2 bases, with 10 bases remaining between them. CDR3: CASSMTVLNTEAFF. The CDR3, as DNA: TGTGCCAGTAGTATGACGGTCCTCAACACTGAAGCTTTCTTT.

For this clone: Different DNA sequences within this sample yield the same CDR3. For the CDR3, the DNA is TGTGCCAGCAGCTTATCTTCTGGAAACACCATATATTTT. It encodes CASSLSSGNTIYF. This chain connects TRBV11-3 to TRBJ1-3; D unclear. Trimming pared 2 bases from V and 1 base from J, leaving 3 bases between. The germline gives CDR1 SGHNT, CDR2 YENEEA. This CDR3 has 13 amino acids.

This rearrangement joins TRBV5-1 to TRBJ2-7; 10 nucleotides match TRBD1. V gave up 0 bases and J gave up 2 bases; unmatched junction bases: 5. Per the germline V gene, CDR1 is SGHRS and CDR2 is YFSETQ. This CDR3 has 16 amino acids. CDR3 bases: TGCGCCAGCAGCTTGGGTCCCGGGACAGGGGCCTACGAGCAGTACTTC. It yields the protein CASSLGPGTGAYEQYF. The full variable domain, its missing parts supplied by reference TRBV5-1 and TRBJ2-7, is KAGVTQTPRYLIKTRGQQVTLSCSPISGHRSVSWYQQTPGQGLQFLFEYFSETQRNKGNFPGRFSGRQFSNSRSEMNVSTLELGDSALYLCASSLGPGTGAYEQYFGPGTRLTVT.

This clone was observed once. The gene calls are TRBV7-2 and TRBJ2-7; 9 bases line up with TRBD2. With 6 bases clipped from V and 2 bases from J, the junction kept 5 bases outside the gene matches. This CDR3 contains 14 residues. CDR1 SGHTA and CDR2 FQGNSA come from the germline V gene. The CDR3 protein is CASSSRLAAYEQYF. CDR3 nucleotides: TGTGCCAGCAGTTCTCGACTAGCGGCCTACGAGCAGTACTTC.

This chain joins TRBV7-9 and TRBJ1-5; tentative D call: TRBD1 (5 bases). Deletions cut 4 bases from V and 9 bases from J, with 10 bases between. CDR3 length: 12 residues. Germline assignment: CDR1 SEHNR and CDR2 FQNEAQ (reference sequence). CDR3 DNA: TGTGCCAGCAGCTCCCAGGGAGGGCCCCAGCATTTT. This sequence encodes CASSSQGGPQHF.

This clone came up once. The genes are TRBV28 and TRBJ1-2, with no clear D. Deletions cut 8 bases from V and 3 bases from J, with 10 bases between. The CDR3 loop spans 12 amino acids. The V gene's germline CDR1 is MDHEN and CDR2 SYDVKM. DNA of the CDR3: TGTGCCAGCGGCCCCGGCTACTATGGCTACACCTTC. Translating gives CASGPGYYGYTF.

This clone appeared a single time. Other DNA sequences from this sample encode an identical CDR3 as well. The J gene is TRBJ2-7, the V gene TRBV28, with D possibly matching TRBD2 (5 bases). V shed 3 bases and J shed 0 bases, with 12 bases lying between them. In germline, CDR1 is MDHEN, CDR2 SYDVKM. The CDR3 runs to 15 residues. Here the CDR3 reads CASSFWSGPSYEQYF. The CDR3 nucleotides are TGTGCCAGCAGTTTCTGGAGCGGACCCTCCTACGAGCAGTACTTC.

The rearrangement links TRBV28 to TRBJ1-4; the D gene is possibly TRBD1 (6 bases). Trimming stripped 7 bases from V and 8 bases from J, with 23 bases between. The CDR3 runs to 16 residues. Germline V gene lookup returns CDR1 MDHEN and CDR2 SYDVKM. The CDR3 nucleotides are TGTGCCAGCACCCAGGGCACGGGGGCGGGTCTCGAAAAACTGTTTTTT. Protein product: CASTQGTGAGLEKLFF.

The rearrangement links TRBV11-3 to TRBJ2-5; maybe TRBD1 (6 bases). Trimming took off 5 bases at V and 5 bases at J, with 24 bases between the two ends. Germline V gene data show CDR1 as SGHNT and CDR2 as YENEEA. This CDR3 comprises 17 residues. The DNA of the CDR3 is TGTGCCAGCAGCAATCGAGGGGGAAAGATTCTCAGGGAGACCCAGTACTTC. This gives the protein CASSNRGGKILRETQYF.

The chain links TRBV7-6 to TRBJ2-5; D remains unclear. With 5 bases removed from V and 3 bases from J, the gap between germline ends came to 4 bases. There are 11 residues in the CDR3. The V gene's germline CDR1 is SGHVS and CDR2 FNYEAQ. CDR3 bases: TGTGCCAGCAGCGTCAAAGAGACCCAGTACTTC. Translated: CASSVKETQYF.

The rearrangement joins TRBV11-2 to TRBJ2-7, with D tentatively TRBD2 (5 bases). The V and J ends lost 1 base and 2 bases respectively, with 15 bases between them. The CDR3 is made up of 16 amino acids. In germline, CDR1 is SGHAT, CDR2 FQNNGV. CDR3 DNA: TGTGCCAGCAGCTTAGTAGTAGGGCTAGCAGCCTACGAGCAGTACTTC. Its translation is CASSLVVGLAAYEQYF.

The chain is built from TRBV28 and TRBJ1-2; 8 bases line up with TRBD1. After removal of 3 bases from V and 7 bases from J, the junction contained 4 bases not matched to a gene. The CDR3 is 13 residues long. The germline CDR1 and CDR2 sequences are MDHEN and SYDVKM. CDR3 region: CASSFRTGTGYTF. CDR3 in DNA: TGTGCCAGCAGTTTCCGGACAGGGACTGGCTACACCTTC.

CDR3 DNA: TGTGCCAGCAGCTTAATCCAGGGCGATGAGCAGTTCTTC. Amino acids: CASSLIQGDEQFF. V usage is TRBV7-2 and J usage is TRBJ2-1, with a tentative D call TRBD1 (5 bases). The germline V gene encodes CDR1 SGHTA and CDR2 FQGNSA. There are 13 residues in the CDR3. V lost 2 bases and J lost 8, with 10 bases in between. The whole variable domain, filled in from reference TRBV7-2 and TRBJ2-1, reads GAGVSQSPSNKVTEKGKDVELRCDPISGHTALYWYRQSLGQGLEFLIYFQGNSAPDKSGLPSDRFSAERTGGSVSTLTIQRTQQEDSAVYLCASSLIQGDEQFFGPGTRLTVL.

This chain links TRBV18 with TRBJ1-2, with D possibly TRBD1 on 6 matching bases. This CDR3 has 13 amino acids. Trimming stripped 6 bases from V and 4 bases from J, with 12 bases between. Germline CDR1 is KGHSH and CDR2 is LQKENI. The CDR3 DNA sequence: TGTGCCAGCTCGTATACAGGGAGCTATGGCTACACCTTC. The encoded protein is CASSYTGSYGYTF.

A single count supports this clone. The gene calls are TRBV5-6 and TRBJ1-1; no definite D call. V was pared by 0 bases and J by 3 bases, with 6 bases between. The CDR3 length is 13 residues. The germline V gene encodes CDR1 SGHDT and CDR2 YYEEEE. The DNA for the CDR3 is TGTGCCAGCAGCTTGGGGTGGGACACTGAAGCTTTCTTT. Encoded protein: CASSLGWDTEAFF.

The chain uses TRBV7-9 and TRBJ1-3, with D possibly TRBD1 on 5 matching bases. The CDR3 consists of 16 residues. Germline CDR1 reads SEHNR; CDR2 reads FQNEAQ (reference sequence). The V gene lost 1 base and the J gene lost 2 bases, with 12 bases spanning the gap. The CDR3 region has the DNA TGTGCCAGCAGCTTAGGGCAGGGCAAGACTGGAAACACCATATATTTT. Translated: CASSLGQGKTGNTIYF.

The genes are TRBV7-2 and TRBJ2-1; D gene unclear. Germline CDR1 reads SGHTA; CDR2 reads FQGNSA. The CDR3 spans 14 residues. With 5 bases removed from V and 4 bases from J, the gap between germline ends came to 12 bases. The CDR3 region is CASSAEGWYNEQFF. The CDR3 region has the DNA TGTGCCAGCAGCGCGGAAGGGTGGTACAATGAGCAGTTCTTC.

CDR3 bases: TGTGCCAGCAGTGAAACGTGGCAGCAGATCTATGGCTACACCTTC. Its translation is CASSETWQQIYGYTF. V and J are TRBV6-1 and TRBJ1-2; D remains ambiguous. V lost 2 bases and J 4 bases, leaving 14 bases between the germline ends. The CDR3 has 15 residues. CDR1 and CDR2 (germline): MNHNS, SASEGT.

The chain recombines TRBV6-6 with TRBJ2-7, with 11 bases aligning to TRBD2. V gave up 5 bases and J gave up 4 bases; unmatched junction bases: 1. Germline lookup yields CDR1 MNHNY and CDR2 SVGAGI (reference sequence). The CDR3 is 13 amino acids. CDR3 in amino acids: CASSIAGGYEQYF. DNA of the CDR3: TGTGCCAGCAGTATAGCGGGGGGGTACGAGCAGTACTTC.

The chain joins TRBV30 to TRBJ2-3; D is uncertain. V lost 2 bases, J lost 2 bases, and 14 bases lay in between. Germline CDR1 is GTSNPN and CDR2 is SVGIG (reference sequence). The CDR3 consists of 15 residues. CDR3 DNA sequence: TGTGCCTGGAGTCCCCTCCCGGGCTTCACAGATACGCAGTATTTT. The encoded protein is CAWSPLPGFTDTQYF.

This chain joins TRBV30 and TRBJ2-5, with a tentative D call TRBD1 (5 bases). The CDR3 sequence is 13 residues long. The V gene lost 2 bases and the J gene lost 1 base, with 8 bases spanning the gap. From germline, CDR1 is GTSNPN and CDR2 SVGIG (reference sequence). This chain's CDR3 is CAWSLRAQETQYF. For the CDR3, the DNA is TGTGCCTGGAGTCTCAGGGCCCAAGAGACCCAGTACTTC.

This chain uses TRBV28 with TRBJ2-5, with a weak D call TRBD2 (6 bases). The germline V gene encodes CDR1 MDHEN and CDR2 SYDVKM. V was trimmed by 1 base and J by 4 bases, leaving 10 bases between them. This CDR3 has 14 amino acids. The CDR3 region is CASSLYASVETQYF. The CDR3 region has the DNA TGTGCCAGCAGTTTATATGCTAGCGTAGAGACCCAGTACTTC. Based on the CDR3 plus reference TRBV28 and TRBJ2-5, the full variable domain is DVKVTQSSRYLVKRTGEKVFLECVQDMDHENMFWYRQDPGLGLRLIYFSYDVKMKEKGDIPEGYSVSREKKERFSLILESASTNQTSMYLCASSLYASVETQYFGPGTRLLVL.

The chain is built from TRBV7-3 and TRBJ2-3; D is unclear. Deletions cut 3 bases from V and 2 bases from J, with 12 bases between. Germline V gene sequence: CDR1 SGHTA, CDR2 FQGTGA. CDR3 length: 15 amino acids. The CDR3 spells CASSFGLSITDTQYF. The CDR3 DNA reads TGTGCCAGCAGCTTTGGTCTATCAATCACAGATACGCAGTATTTT.

The chain is built from TRBV6-6 and TRBJ1-2; D is uncertain. Germline CDR1 reads MNHNY; CDR2 reads SVGAGI (reference sequence). This CDR3 contains 13 residues. Trimming removed 4 bases from V and 4 bases from J, with 10 bases in between. The CDR3 loop reads CASSSAGPYGYTF. The CDR3 DNA is TGTGCCAGCAGTTCGGCCGGACCCTATGGCTACACCTTC.

V and J are TRBV19 and TRBJ2-1, with unresolved D. CDR1 and CDR2 from the germline V gene are LNHDA and SQIVND (reference sequence). The CDR3 extends over 16 amino acids. V dropped 2 bases and J dropped 0 bases, with 11 bases sitting between them. CDR3: CASSILGGSSYNEQFF. The CDR3 DNA reads TGTGCCAGTAGTATATTGGGCGGAAGCTCCTACAATGAGCAGTTCTTC.